A single TCR beta chain is shown here with its context. Trimming at V came to 4 bases and at J to 0 bases, leaving 3 bases not matched to a gene. The CDR3 has 16 residues. Germline CDR1 LGHDT, CDR2 YNNKEL (reference sequence). TCRdb keeps only in-frame clones here, not all; method: immunoSEQ multiplex PCR. The repertoire holds tens of thousands of clones, with roughly four fifths as singletons. The data were taken from a study of blood T cell repertoires in COVID-19. Study-wide context: Whether acute or convalescent, the COVID-19 samples came from the United States, Italy and Spain. The analysed material was cDNA or gDNA that came from T cells, B-cell-depleted T cells, or PBMCs.

Sample: peripheral blood. The receptor was derived from a human donor in a cohort sampled during active COVID-19. The J gene is TRBJ1-4, the V gene TRBV3-1 (or the pseudogene TRBV3-2); TRBD1 agrees at 9 bases. This CDR3 reads CASSRGQGSTNEKLFF. The CDR3 coding sequence is TGTGCCAGCAGCCGGGGACAGGGTTCAACTAATGAAAAACTGTTTTTT.